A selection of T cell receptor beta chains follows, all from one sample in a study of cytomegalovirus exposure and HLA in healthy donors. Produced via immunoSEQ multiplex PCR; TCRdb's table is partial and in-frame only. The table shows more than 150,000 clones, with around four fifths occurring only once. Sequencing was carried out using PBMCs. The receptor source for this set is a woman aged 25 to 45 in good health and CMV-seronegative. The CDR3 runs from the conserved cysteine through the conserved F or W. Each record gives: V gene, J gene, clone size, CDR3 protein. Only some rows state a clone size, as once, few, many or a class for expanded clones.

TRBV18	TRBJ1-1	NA	CASSPIPVMNTEAFF
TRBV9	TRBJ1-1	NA	CASTLETAMNTEAFF
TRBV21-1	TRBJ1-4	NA	CASSGGQGARQGEKLFF
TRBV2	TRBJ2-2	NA	CASSDGAGGTGELFF
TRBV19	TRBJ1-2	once	CASSTHDRANGYTF
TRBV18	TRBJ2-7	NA	CASSPSQLLSYEQYF
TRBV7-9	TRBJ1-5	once	CASSLTGLSPQHF
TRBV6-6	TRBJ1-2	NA	CASSYIQGTGGYTF
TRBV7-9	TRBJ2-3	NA	CASSTGLAGGDTQYF
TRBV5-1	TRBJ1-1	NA	CASSLGRDTEAFF
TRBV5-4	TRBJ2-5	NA	CASSFEGAETQYF
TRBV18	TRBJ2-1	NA	CASSPPRGLVNEQFF
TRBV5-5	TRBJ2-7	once	CASSLGTRPYGQYF
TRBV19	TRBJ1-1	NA	CASSILGDTEAFF
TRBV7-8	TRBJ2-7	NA	CASSFEAYYEQYF
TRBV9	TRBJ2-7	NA	CASSPDRDYEQYF
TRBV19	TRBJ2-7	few	CASGDLSYEQYF
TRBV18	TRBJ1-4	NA	CASSALGRHNEKLFF
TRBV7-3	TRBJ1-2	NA	CASSLTMGQGDGYTF
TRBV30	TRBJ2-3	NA	CAWRNGSRRLTFPRRGTDTQYF
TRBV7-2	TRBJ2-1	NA	CASRTGGTIYNEQFF
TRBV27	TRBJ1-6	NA	CASSFSEGLRSPLHF
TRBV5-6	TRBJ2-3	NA	CASSLGPTSTDTQYF
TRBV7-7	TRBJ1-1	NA	CASSPGPASTEAFF
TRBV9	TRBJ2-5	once	CASSERQGPQETQYF
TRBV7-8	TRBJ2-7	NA	CASSLTGYPYEQYF
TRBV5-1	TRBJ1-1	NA	CASSPRTGNTEAFF
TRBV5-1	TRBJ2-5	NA	CASSLGLGARETQYF
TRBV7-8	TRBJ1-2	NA	CASSQATSQGRYGYTF
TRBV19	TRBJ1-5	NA	CASSIVPGGAFNQPQHF
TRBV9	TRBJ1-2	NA	CASSVWDRVDGGYTF
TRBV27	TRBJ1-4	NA	CASSLSSRVNEKLFF
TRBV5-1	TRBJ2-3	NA	CASSLVGQGLDTQYF
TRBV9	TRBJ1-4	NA	CASSLRGGDEKLFF
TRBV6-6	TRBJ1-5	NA	CASRTGGEGQPQHF
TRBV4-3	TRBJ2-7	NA	CASSQERAGILGSYEQYF
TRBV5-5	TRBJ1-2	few	CASSLTTGSTYGYTF
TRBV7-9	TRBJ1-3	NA	CAVDRSSGNTIYF
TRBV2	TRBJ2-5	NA	CASSDSGGKETQYF
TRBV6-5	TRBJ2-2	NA	CASSSSGLNTGELFF
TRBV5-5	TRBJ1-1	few	CASSVRDSIFNTEAFF
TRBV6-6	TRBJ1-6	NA	CASQGDTYNSPLHF